The following is a TCR beta chain sequence with its context. Its cognate antigen is unknown. This sample was taken from a study of CD8 T cells in ankylosing spondylitis. Each CDR3 protein gets one entry after TCRdb re-called the 5' RACE reads with MiXCR. The table includes about 150,000 distinct CDR3 sequences, 30% to 40% detected once. General study results and limits: Reports say disease-linked clones showed up significantly more in matched ankylosing spondylitis synovial fluid.

The V gene end was trimmed by 6 bases and the J gene end by 3 bases; junction bases not matched to a gene: 3. The CDR3 covers 14 residues. The V gene's germline CDR1 is MDHEN and CDR2 SYDVKM. Specimen: synovial fluid, either unsorted or a sorted T cell fraction (not recorded which). The sequence came from a male donor with ankylosing spondylitis. The V gene is TRBV28, the J gene TRBJ2-7; 12 bases agree with TRBD2. Here the CDR3 DNA reads TGTGCCAGCAGCTCGGGACTAGCGGGCTACGAGCAGTACTTC. Its translation is CASSSGLAGYEQYF.